A single sample is the source of the 20 T cell receptor beta chains below, sequenced in a study of blood T cell repertoires in COVID-19. TCRdb's copy holds only in-frame clones and misses some; the assay was immunoSEQ multiplex PCR. The table has some 670,000 clones, 85% to 90% seen once. Sequenced sample: peripheral blood. The receptors derive from a woman under 30 with acute or convalescent COVID-19.

The rearrangement uses TRBV5-6 and TRBJ2-3; the D gene is possibly TRBD1 (6 bases). The CDR3 spans 15 residues. V shed 4 bases and J shed 1 base, with 13 bases lying between them. CDR1 SGHDT and CDR2 YYEEEE come from the germline V gene. The CDR3 is CASSRRGGRTDTQYF. CDR3 in DNA: TGTGCCAGCAGCCGGCGTGGGGGCCGCACAGATACGCAGTATTTT. The complete variable domain, with remaining parts taken from reference TRBV5-6 and TRBJ2-3, reads DAGVTQSPTHLIKTRGQQVTLRCSPKSGHDTVSWYQQALGQGPQFIFQYYEEEERQRGNFPDRFSGHQFPNYSSELNVNALLLGDSALYLCASSRRGGRTDTQYFGPGTRLTVL.

The V call is TRBV19, the J call TRBJ2-2, with TRBD2 as a possible D gene (6 bases). Germline V CDR1 and CDR2: LNHDA, SQIVND (reference sequence). V was cut by 9 bases and J by 1 base, with 9 bases left in between. The CDR3 spans 13 residues. This CDR3 is CASFGGNTGELFF. CDR3 coding DNA: TGTGCCAGCTTCGGGGGGAACACCGGGGAGCTGTTTTTT. Filled out from reference TRBV19 and TRBJ2-2, the complete variable domain reads DGGITQSPKYLFRKEGQNVTLSCEQNLNHDAMYWYRQDPGQGLRLIYYSQIVNDFQKGDIAEGYSVSREKKESFPLTVTSAQKNPTAFYLCASFGGNTGELFFGEGSRLTVL.

The CDR3 DNA sequence: TGTGCCAGCTCACCACAGGGGGCGGGTTTCCATAATTCACCCCTCCACTTT. This codes for CASSPQGAGFHNSPLHF. V is TRBV18 and J is TRBJ1-6, with 7 bases identical to TRBD1. The CDR3 extends over 17 amino acids. In germline, CDR1 is KGHSH, CDR2 LQKENI. Germline trimming cut 1 base from V and 5 bases from J; bases unmatched to any gene: 8.

The chain carries TRBV10-2 and TRBJ1-2; 7 bases map to TRBD1. This CDR3 has 15 amino acids. Germline CDR1 and CDR2: WSHSY and SAAADI. The V segment lost 2 bases and the J segment 4 bases; nucleotides outside the gene matches: 7. The CDR3 sequence is CASSEPGTAVYGYTF. The CDR3 coding sequence is TGCGCCAGCAGTGAGCCCGGGACAGCAGTCTATGGCTACACCTTC.

The J gene is TRBJ1-4, the V gene TRBV11-2; a weak D match, TRBD1 (6 bases). Trimming took 4 bases from V and 8 from J, leaving 17 bases between them. Germline V gives CDR1 SGHAT, CDR2 FQNNGV. This CDR3 contains 15 residues. The CDR3 nucleotides are TGTGCCAGCAGCTCGACGGGGGGGGCTGGGGAAAAACTGTTTTTT. This sequence encodes CASSSTGGAGEKLFF.

The chain combines TRBV18 with TRBJ1-2; unclear D gene. V lost 3 bases to trimming and J lost 0 bases, with 14 bases between them. Germline V gene lookup returns CDR1 KGHSH and CDR2 LQKENI. The CDR3 consists of 16 residues. The chain's CDR3 is CASSPKEILSNYGYTF. The CDR3 bases are TGTGCCAGCTCACCGAAGGAGATACTTTCTAACTATGGCTACACCTTC.

This chain uses TRBV7-9 with TRBJ1-6; no reliable D call. Trimming removed 8 bases at V and 7 bases at J, with 12 bases between. Germline lookup yields CDR1 SEHNR and CDR2 FQNEAQ (reference sequence). This CDR3 has 13 amino acids. CDR3 coding DNA: TGTGCCAGCGCGAGGGCTTGCAATTCACCCCTCCACTTT. It encodes CASARACNSPLHF.

As to this clone: At the DNA level, this CDR3 is encoded by other sequences in the same sample as well. The chain employs TRBV6-5 and TRBJ1-1, with D perhaps matching TRBD1 (5 bases). Trimming removed 4 bases at V and 8 bases at J, with 14 bases between. This CDR3 has 13 residues. Looked up from germline, CDR1 is MNHEY and CDR2 is SVGAGI. DNA of the CDR3: TGTGCCAGCAGTTCGACGGGGGACCGGGAAGCTTTCTTT. Translated: CASSSTGDREAFF.

As concerns this clone: At the DNA level, this CDR3 is encoded by other sequences in the same sample as well. The J gene is TRBJ2-1, the V gene TRBV7-3; the match to TRBD1 covers 7 bases. This CDR3 is 13 amino acids long. Germline loops: CDR1 SGHTA, CDR2 FQGTGA. The V segment lost 3 bases and the J segment 6 bases; nucleotides outside the gene matches: 2. CDR3 nucleotide sequence: TGTGCCAGCAGCTTTGCAGGGGGCAATGAGCAGTTCTTC. Protein: CASSFAGGNEQFF.

This sequence joins TRBV18 and TRBJ1-1; 8 nucleotides agree with TRBD1. This CDR3 spans 14 amino acids. Germline loops: CDR1 KGHSH, CDR2 LQKENI. The V and J ends lost 4 bases and 2 bases, in that order; junction bases with no gene match: 3. The CDR3 here is CASSRQGLNTEAFF. The CDR3 nucleotides are TGTGCCAGCTCACGACAGGGGCTCAACACTGAAGCTTTCTTT. Complete variable domain (other parts from reference TRBV18 and TRBJ1-1): NAGVMQNPRHLVRRRGQEARLRCSPMKGHSHVYWYRQLPEEGLKFMVYLQKENIIDESGMPKERFSAEFPKEGPSILRIQQVVRGDSAAYFCASSRQGLNTEAFFGQGTRLTVV.

The rearrangement joins TRBV12-5 to TRBJ2-7, with 11 nucleotides matching TRBD1. Germline CDR1 reads LGHNT; CDR2 reads FRNRAP. V lost 3 bases and J lost 3; bases outside the gene matches: 7. The CDR3 extends over 16 amino acids. The CDR3 region is CASGFPGQGADYEQYF. The CDR3 bases are TGTGCTAGTGGTTTCCCAGGACAGGGGGCGGACTACGAGCAGTACTTC. The full variable domain, its missing parts supplied by reference TRBV12-5 and TRBJ2-7, is DARVTQTPRHKVTEMGQEVTMRCQPILGHNTVFWYRQTMMQGLELLAYFRNRAPLDDSGMPKDRFSAEMPDATLATLKIQPSEPRDSAVYFCASGFPGQGADYEQYFGPGTRLTVT.

The chain has TRBV27 and TRBJ1-2, with D possibly matching TRBD1 (6 bases). The germline V gene has CDR1 MNHEY and CDR2 SMNVEV (reference sequence). Deletions cut 5 bases from V and 5 bases from J, with 12 bases between. The CDR3 has 13 residues. CDR3: CASSGDIGYGYTF. CDR3 in DNA: TGTGCCAGCAGTGGGGACATCGGATATGGCTACACCTTC.

The CDR3 DNA follows: TGTGCCAGAAGCCCAAGACAGGGGCGGGTTGAGCAGTTCTTC. It yields the protein CARSPRQGRVEQFF. The chain is built from TRBV5-3 and TRBJ2-1; 8 nucleotides agree with TRBD1. TRBV5-3 falls under the ORF class, with uncertain function. The CDR3 extends over 14 amino acids. The junction had 9 bases not matched to a gene; V was cut back by 4 bases and J by 9 bases.

The rearrangement links TRBV29-1 to TRBJ2-1; TRBD1 aligns across 7 bases. Germline V gene sequence: CDR1 SQVTM, CDR2 ANQGSEA. The CDR3 runs 12 residues. Trimming removed 5 bases from V and 5 bases from J; junction bases left unmatched: 3. CDR3 loop: CSVRGHNNEQFF. CDR3 nucleotide sequence: TGCAGCGTTAGGGGGCACAACAATGAGCAGTTCTTC.

About this clone itself: The same CDR3 arises from other DNA sequences in this sample as well. In nucleotides, the CDR3 is TGCGCCAGCAGCCGGGACTACGAGCAGTACTTC. Translating gives CASSRDYEQYF. The chain carries TRBV5-1 and TRBJ2-7, with D possibly TRBD2 on 5 matching bases. Germline CDR1 SGHRS, CDR2 YFSETQ. Trimming removed 4 bases from V and 3 bases from J, with 5 bases in between. The CDR3 sequence is 11 residues long.

The chain is built from TRBV30 and TRBJ1-2; TRBD1 might be the D (6 bases). Trimming took off 2 bases at V and 6 bases at J, with 19 bases between the two ends. Germline V gene lookup returns CDR1 GTSNPN and CDR2 SVGIG (reference sequence). The CDR3 spans 15 residues. The DNA of the CDR3 is TGTGCCTGGAGTCGCGGGCGGGGGGCGGTGGATGGCTACACCTTC. Translation gives CAWSRGRGAVDGYTF.

This clone has only one observation. The chain is built from TRBV4-1 and TRBJ1-4; no clear D gene. V was pared by 1 base and J by 7 bases, with 7 bases between. Germline CDR1 is MGHRA and CDR2 is YSYEKL. The CDR3 has 13 amino acids. The CDR3 spells CASSQGPREKLFF. The CDR3 bases are TGCGCCAGCAGCCAAGGGCCACGTGAAAAACTGTTTTTT.

The chain joins TRBV6-4 to TRBJ2-1; D uncertain. The CDR3 has 13 residues. Trimming removed 2 bases from V and 9 bases from J, with 11 bases in between. The germline V gene encodes CDR1 MRHNA and CDR2 SNTAGT. The chain's CDR3 is CASSDAARGEQFF. The CDR3 DNA reads as TGTGCCAGCAGTGACGCGGCCCGAGGTGAGCAGTTCTTC.

This chain uses TRBV4-2 with TRBJ1-2; the match to TRBD1 covers 8 bases. CDR1 is LGHNA, CDR2 YNFKEQ, per germline. The ends lost 1 base at V and 3 bases at J; junction bases unmatched: 7. The CDR3 is 16 residues long. The CDR3 region is CASSQGTGLGDYGYTF. CDR3 coding DNA: TGTGCCAGCAGCCAAGGGACAGGGTTAGGGGACTATGGCTACACCTTC.

The genes are TRBV7-9 and TRBJ1-1; D possibly corresponds to TRBD1 (6 bases). The ends were cut back, 2 bases at V and 4 bases at J, with 17 bases in the middle. Germline V gene sequence: CDR1 SEHNR, CDR2 FQNEAQ (reference sequence). The CDR3 contains 16 residues. For the CDR3, the DNA is TGTGCCAGCAGCTTATCAACACAGGGCGGTGGCACTGAAGCTTTCTTT. It yields the protein CASSLSTQGGGTEAFF.